These 4 T cell receptor beta chains originate from one sample sequenced in a study of cytomegalovirus exposure and HLA in healthy donors. Amplification used 60 Vbeta primers and 13 Jbeta primers. Repertoires were generated with immunoSEQ multiplex PCR, while TCRdb's copy carries only in-frame clones and drops some. The data contain under 200,000 clones, 65% to 90% of them singletons. Source material: PBMCs. Every receptor here comes from a human donor in good health.

This clone was counted only a few times. The CDR3 here is CASSADRGPVSTDTQYF. Written as DNA, the CDR3 is TGTGCCAGCAGCGCCGACAGGGGGCCTGTGAGCACAGATACGCAGTATTTT. The genes are TRBV7-9 and TRBJ2-3; 10 bases map to TRBD1. The trim removed 5 bases at V and 0 bases at J, leaving 8 bases unmatched. Looked up from germline, CDR1 is SEHNR and CDR2 is FQNEAQ (reference sequence). CDR3 length: 17 residues.

J is TRBJ2-1 and V is TRBV5-4, with TRBD1 matching 7 bases. Per germline, CDR1 SGHNT and CDR2 YYREEE (reference sequence). V gave up 6 bases and J gave up 5 bases; unmatched junction bases: 11. The CDR3 covers 15 residues. The CDR3 DNA reads as TGTGCCAGCAACCCGGTGGGGACAGTAGACAATGAGCAGTTCTTC. It encodes CASNPVGTVDNEQFF. Full variable domain (rest looked up from reference TRBV5-4 and TRBJ2-1): ETGVTQSPTHLIKTRGQQVTLRCSSQSGHNTVSWYQQALGQGPQFIFQYYREEENGRGNFPPRFSGLQFPNYSSELNVNALELDDSALYLCASNPVGTVDNEQFFGPGTRLTVL.

The V call is TRBV7-7, the J call TRBJ1-3; 7 bases are a match to TRBD1. This CDR3 has 15 amino acids. Germline V gene lookup returns CDR1 SSHAT and CDR2 FNYEAQ (reference sequence). J gave up 1 base and V 5 bases, and 5 bases lay outside the gene matches. This chain's CDR3 is CASSRNRGSGNTIYF. In DNA form, the CDR3 reads TGTGCCAGCAGCCGCAACAGGGGTTCTGGAAACACCATATATTTT.

J is TRBJ1-5 and V is TRBV4-3, with D tentatively TRBD1 (5 bases). The CDR3 contains 14 residues. Trimming took 0 bases from V and 6 from J, leaving 9 bases between them. Germline lookup yields CDR1 LGHNA and CDR2 YSLEER. CDR3 DNA: TGCGCCAGCAGCCAAGATTTGGGGCGTCAGCCCCAGCATTTT. The encoded protein is CASSQDLGRQPQHF.